This passage covers 8 T cell receptor beta chains from one sample sequenced in a study of T-cell memory formation after mild COVID-19. One entry per CDR3 protein, called by TCRdb with MiXCR from the 5' RACE reads. The data contain 240,000 or so distinct CDR3 sequences, 7.5% to 10% of them seen just once; the ten biggest clones take up 22%. The sequenced sample consisted of PBMCs or a T cell subset sorted from them (not recorded which). These receptors all stem from a man between 18 and 29 years old who had mild COVID-19 (a few samples of this study predate the infection). Cell type and time point are not known.

The gene calls are TRBV4-1 and TRBJ2-7; weak D call: TRBD2 (6 bases). This CDR3 is 15 amino acids long. Per germline, CDR1 MGHRA and CDR2 YSYEKL. V lost 0 bases and J lost 3, with 12 bases in between. CDR3 nucleotide sequence: TGCGCCAGCAGCCAAGAGACGGGAGAACTCTACGAGCAGTACGTC. Protein: CASSQETGELYEQYV.

J is TRBJ1-5 and V is TRBV5-6; D possibly corresponds to TRBD1 (5 bases). The CDR3 has 15 amino acids. Trimming removed 1 base at V and 9 bases at J, with 17 bases between. Germline CDR1 SGHDT, CDR2 YYEEEE. CDR3: CASSLLGTQEMPQHF. CDR3 DNA: TGTGCCAGCAGCTTGTTGGGGACCCAGGAAATGCCCCAGCATTTT.

The rearrangement uses TRBV9 and TRBJ2-1; no firm D call. From germline, CDR1 is SGDLS and CDR2 YYNGEE. V gave up 4 bases and J gave up 2 bases, with 25 bases separating them. The CDR3 is 19 amino acids. The CDR3 loop is CASSLLLGPLITPYNEQFF. The DNA of the CDR3 is TGTGCCAGCAGCCTATTATTAGGGCCGCTAATTACACCCTACAATGAGCAGTTCTTC.

The chain is built from TRBV20-1 and TRBJ2-5; 10 nucleotides line up with TRBD2. V shed 3 bases and J 1 base; nucleotides not matched to a gene: 8. CDR3 length: 16 amino acids. CDR1 is DFQATT, CDR2 SNEGSKA, per germline (reference sequence). The DNA of the CDR3 is TGCAGTGCTAGGGGGGAGCTAGCGGGGGTCCAAGAGACCCAGTACTTC. It codes for CSARGELAGVQETQYF.

This clonotype has only a few counts. The rearrangement joins TRBV18 to TRBJ2-7, with 9 bases matching TRBD1. J was trimmed by 6 bases and V by 2 bases; bases with no gene match: 5. The CDR3 contains 14 residues. Germline V lookup: CDR1 KGHSH, CDR2 LQKENI. The CDR3 sequence: CASSPSGQGSEQYF. The CDR3 coding sequence is TGTGCCAGCTCACCATCGGGACAGGGCTCCGAGCAGTACTTC.

A few counts support this clonotype. This chain joins TRBV15 and TRBJ2-5, with TRBD2 as a possible D gene (6 bases). The CDR3 is made up of 14 amino acids. Germline V gene data show CDR1 as LNHNV and CDR2 as YYDKDF (reference sequence). Trimming cost V 0 bases and J 5 bases, with 10 bases left between them. CDR3 loop: CATSRDRGKETQYF. CDR3 DNA sequence: TGTGCCACCAGCAGAGATCGCGGGAAGGAGACCCAGTACTTC.

In its sample, this clonotype was seen many times. This chain joins TRBV28 and TRBJ2-7; 7 bases agree with TRBD1. CDR3 length equals 12 residues. The J segment lost 7 bases and the V segment lost 5 bases, leaving 5 bases of the junction unmatched. From germline, CDR1 is MDHEN and CDR2 SYDVKM. As DNA, the CDR3 is TGTGCCAGCAGTCGAATGGGACAGGAGCAGTACGTC. Translation gives CASSRMGQEQYV.

This chain links TRBV27 with TRBJ2-5; D gene unclear. Germline assignment: CDR1 MNHEY and CDR2 SMNVEV (reference sequence). The V gene lost 6 bases and the J gene lost 3 bases, with 11 bases spanning the gap. This CDR3 region has 13 residues. As DNA, the CDR3 is TGTGCCAGCAGGCTGTGGAACGAAGAGACCCAGTACTTC. Translated, it gives CASRLWNEETQYF.